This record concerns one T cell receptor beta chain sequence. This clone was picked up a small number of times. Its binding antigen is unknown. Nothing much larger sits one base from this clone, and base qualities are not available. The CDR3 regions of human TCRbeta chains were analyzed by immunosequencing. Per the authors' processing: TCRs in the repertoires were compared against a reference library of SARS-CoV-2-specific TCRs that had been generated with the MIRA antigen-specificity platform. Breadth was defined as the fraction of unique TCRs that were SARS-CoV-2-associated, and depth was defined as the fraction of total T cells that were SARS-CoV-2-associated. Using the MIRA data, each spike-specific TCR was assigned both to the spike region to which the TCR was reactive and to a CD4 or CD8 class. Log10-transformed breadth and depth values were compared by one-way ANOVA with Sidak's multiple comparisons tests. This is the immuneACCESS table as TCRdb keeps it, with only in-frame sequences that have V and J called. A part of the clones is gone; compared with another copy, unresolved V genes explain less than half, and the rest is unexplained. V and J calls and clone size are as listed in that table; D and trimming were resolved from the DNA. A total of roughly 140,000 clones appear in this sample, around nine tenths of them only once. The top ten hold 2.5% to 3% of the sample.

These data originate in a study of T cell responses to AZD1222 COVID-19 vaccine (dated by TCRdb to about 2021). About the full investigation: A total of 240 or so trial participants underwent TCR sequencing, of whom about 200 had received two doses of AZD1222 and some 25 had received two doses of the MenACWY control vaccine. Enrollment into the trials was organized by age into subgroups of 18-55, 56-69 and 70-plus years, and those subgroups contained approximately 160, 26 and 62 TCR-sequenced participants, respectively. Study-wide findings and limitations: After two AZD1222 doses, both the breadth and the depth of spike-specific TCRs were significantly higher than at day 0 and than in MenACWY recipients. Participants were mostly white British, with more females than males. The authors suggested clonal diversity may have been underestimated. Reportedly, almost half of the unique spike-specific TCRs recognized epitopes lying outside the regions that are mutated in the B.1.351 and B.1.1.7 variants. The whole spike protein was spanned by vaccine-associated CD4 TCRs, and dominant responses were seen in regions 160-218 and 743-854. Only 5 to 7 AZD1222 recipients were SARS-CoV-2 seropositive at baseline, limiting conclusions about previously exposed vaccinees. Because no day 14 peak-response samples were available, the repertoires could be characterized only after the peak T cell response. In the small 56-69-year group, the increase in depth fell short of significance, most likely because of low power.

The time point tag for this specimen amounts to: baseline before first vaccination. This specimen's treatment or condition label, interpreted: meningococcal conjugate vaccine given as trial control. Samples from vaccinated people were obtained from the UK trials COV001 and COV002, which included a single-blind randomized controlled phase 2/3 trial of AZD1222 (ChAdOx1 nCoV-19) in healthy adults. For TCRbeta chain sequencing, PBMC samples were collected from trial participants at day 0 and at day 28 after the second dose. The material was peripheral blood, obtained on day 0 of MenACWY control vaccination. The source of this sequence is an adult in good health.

The DNA sequence follows: TGTGCCAGCAGCCCGGGGAACACCGGGGAGCTGTTTTTT. The resulting protein is CASSPGNTGELFF. The chain employs TRBV7-9 and TRBJ2-2; confidence is insufficient to name the D gene. CDR1 and CDR2 were assigned from the germline V gene (reference sequence) as SEHNR and FQNEAQ. V loses 5 bases, J loses 1 base, and the germline ends lie 5 bases apart. The cysteine opens and the phenylalanine closes a CDR3 of 13 amino acids. Only CDR3 DNA remains: 39 bases, in frame from the first base.